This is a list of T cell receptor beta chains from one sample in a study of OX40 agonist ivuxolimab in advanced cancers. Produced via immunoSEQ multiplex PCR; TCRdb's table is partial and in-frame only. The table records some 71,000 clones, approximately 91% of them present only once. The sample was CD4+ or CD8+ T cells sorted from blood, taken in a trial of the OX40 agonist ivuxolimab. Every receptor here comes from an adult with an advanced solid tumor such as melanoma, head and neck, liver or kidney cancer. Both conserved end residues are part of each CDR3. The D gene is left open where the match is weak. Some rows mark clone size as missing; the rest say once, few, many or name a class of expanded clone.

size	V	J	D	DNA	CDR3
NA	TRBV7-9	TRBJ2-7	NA	TGTGCCAGCAGCTTTAGGGAGTTTTACGAGCAGTACTTC	CASSFREFYEQYF
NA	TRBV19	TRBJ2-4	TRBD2	TGTGCCAGTAGTGGCGTCCAGGGGAAGGGGACTAGCGGGAGAGGCAAAAACATTCAGTACTTC	CASSGVQGKGTSGRGKNIQYF
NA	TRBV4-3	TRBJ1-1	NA	TGCGCCAGCAGCCAATACTCTGTGCCGTTCACTGAAGCTTTCTTT	CASSQYSVPFTEAFF
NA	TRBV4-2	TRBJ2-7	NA	TGTGCCAGCAGCCCTGGCGGCTACGAGCAGTACTTC	CASSPGGYEQYF
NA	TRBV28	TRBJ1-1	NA	TGTGCCAGCAGTTTATTAGAACTGGTGAACACTGAAGCTTTCTTT	CASSLLELVNTEAFF
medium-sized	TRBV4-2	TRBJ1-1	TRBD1	TGTGCCAGCAGCCAAGCTGACAGGGCGGGCACTGAAGCTTTCTTT	CASSQADRAGTEAFF
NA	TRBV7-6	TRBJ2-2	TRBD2	TGTGCCAGCAGCTTAGGGACTAGCGGGGCCGGGGAGCTGTTTTTT	CASSLGTSGAGELFF
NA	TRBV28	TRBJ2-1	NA	TGTGCCAGCAGACACCCCGAGGGCTCCTGGGAGCAGTTCTTC	CASRHPEGSWEQFF
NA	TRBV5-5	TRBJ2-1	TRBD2	TGTGCCAGCAGGGAACTAGCGGGAGCATACAATGAGCAGTTCTTC	CASRELAGAYNEQFF
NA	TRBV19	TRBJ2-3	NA	TGTGCCAGTAGTATGGACATACCAGATACGCAGTATTTT	CASSMDIPDTQYF
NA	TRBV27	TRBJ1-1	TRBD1	TGTGCCAGCAAACAGGGGGGGAGCTCTGAAGCTTTCTTT	CASKQGGSSEAFF
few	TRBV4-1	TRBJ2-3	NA	TGCGCCAGCAGCCAAGATGGAGTGGGGGCAGATACGCAGTATTTT	CASSQDGVGADTQYF
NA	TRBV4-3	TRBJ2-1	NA	TGCGCCAGCAGCCATGGTAGTCGGCAGTTCTTC	CASSHGSRQFF
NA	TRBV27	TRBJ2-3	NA	TGTGCCAGCAGAATAGAGAGCACAGATACGCAGTATTTT	CASRIESTDTQYF
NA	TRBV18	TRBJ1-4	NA	TGTGCCAGCTCACCACCGGTGGGGCCTAATGAAAAACTGTTTTTT	CASSPPVGPNEKLFF
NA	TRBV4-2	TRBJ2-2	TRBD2	TGTGCCAGCAGCCCTAATAGCGGGAATACCGGGGAGCTGTTTTTT	CASSPNSGNTGELFF
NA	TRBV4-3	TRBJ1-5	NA	TGCGCCAGCAGCCAAGATCAGGGGAACCAGCCCCAGCATTTT	CASSQDQGNQPQHF
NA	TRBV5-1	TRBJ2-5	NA	TGCGCCAGCGGCGCACTTGATGGCGGGGCCTTCCAAGAGACCCAGTACTTC	CASGALDGGAFQETQYF
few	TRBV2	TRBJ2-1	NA	TGTGCCAGCAGCTCCGGAAGGTATAATGAGCAGTTCTTC	CASSSGRYNEQFF
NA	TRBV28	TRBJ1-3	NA	TGTGCCAGCAGCTACCGCTCTGAGGGCGGGTCTGGCACCATATATTTT	CASSYRSEGGSGTIYF
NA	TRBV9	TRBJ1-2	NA	TGTGCCAGCAGCGGACTCAGGGAAATTAACTATGGCTACACCTTC	CASSGLREINYGYTF
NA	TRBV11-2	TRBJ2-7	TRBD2	TGTGCCAGCAGCTTCAGTAGCGGGAGCTCCTACGAGCAGTACTTC	CASSFSSGSSYEQYF
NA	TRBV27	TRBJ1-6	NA	TGTGCCAGCAGTCCCGGGCCATCGGCCCATTCACCCCTCCACTTT	CASSPGPSAHSPLHF